Listed here is a single T cell receptor (beta chain). This specimen belongs to a study of PD-1 blockade in mismatch repair-deficient tumors. Germline V lookup: CDR1 SEHNR, CDR2 FQNEAQ (reference sequence). This CDR3 comprises 15 residues. The V end lost 5 bases, the J end lost 1 base, and 12 bases lay between the germline ends. Measured with immunoSEQ multiplex PCR; TCRdb has only the in-frame clones, and not every one. This sample has about 19,000 clones; about four fifths occur once, and the top ten carry about 1.5%. The sequencing used PBMCs, collected 52 weeks after starting pembrolizumab. The clonotype comes from an adult with mismatch repair-deficient cancer. The chain has TRBV7-9 and TRBJ1-5; tentative D call: TRBD1 (6 bases). The CDR3 reads CASSKTGSSNQPQHF. Here the CDR3 DNA reads TGTGCCAGCAGCAAAACAGGGTCCAGCAATCAGCCCCAGCATTTT.